These T cell receptor beta chains were read from a single sample in a study of type 1 regulatory T cells. TCRdb re-called the reads through MiXCR, storing one row per CDR3 protein. The repertoire includes around 5,000 distinct CDR3 sequences, roughly 24% of them detected once, and 35% to 40% sits in the top ten. These receptors lack a known antigen. The material sequenced was cultured type 1 regulatory T (Tr1) cells, either the whole culture or a sorted fraction (not recorded which). These receptors were obtained from a human donor in good health. Both conserved end residues are part of each CDR3. D genes are given only for firm matches. Some rows have no size entry. The others give once, few or many, or a class for an expanded clone.

D gene	V gene	clone size	J gene	CDR3 DNA	CDR3 protein
.	TRBV7-9	many	TRBJ2-7	TGTGCCAGCAGCTTAGCGCCGGGACACCTCTCCTACGAGCAGTACTTC	CASSLAPGHLSYEQYF
TRBD1	TRBV7-2	medium-sized	TRBJ1-1	TGTGCCAGCAGCCCCCGACAGGGAATGAACACTGAAGCTTTCTTT	CASSPRQGMNTEAFF
TRBD1	TRBV2	few	TRBJ1-6	TGTGCCAGCGTCGGGACAGTCCGTACACTTCTCCACTTT	CASVGTVRTLLHF
.	TRBV5-6	.	TRBJ1-2	TGTGCCAGCGGACATAGGGGAGGTGGTAACTATGGCTACACCTTC	CASGHRGGGNYGYTF
.	TRBV5-5	.	TRBJ2-5	TGTGCCAGCAGCTTGGTCGCAGAGGGATCGAGGGAGACCCAGTACTTC	CASSLVAEGSRETQYF
TRBD1	TRBV24-1	.	TRBJ2-1	TGTGCCACCAGAGATCTAGGACAGGGGAAATACAATGAGCAGTTCTTC	CATRDLGQGKYNEQFF
TRBD1	TRBV20-1	medium-sized	TRBJ1-1	TGCAGTGCTGGTCATCAGGGGGTTTCGACTGAAGCTTTCTTT	CSAGHQGVSTEAFF
.	TRBV15	few	TRBJ2-1	TGTGCCACCAGCAGAGATCCCCCCTCCCGGGTCGGCCACAATGAGCAGTTCTTC	CATSRDPPSRVGHNEQFF
TRBD2	TRBV5-8	.	TRBJ2-5	TGTGCCAGCAGCCTATCAGGCCGGACTAGCGGAGAGACCCAGTACTTC	CASSLSGRTSGETQYF
TRBD2	TRBV11-2	medium-sized	TRBJ2-5	TGTGCCAGCAGACCCGCCGGGAGGGAGACCCAGTACTTC	CASRPAGRETQYF
.	TRBV18	.	TRBJ1-2	TGTGCCAGCTCACCACCTAACGGGGGAGCTAACTATGGCTACACCTTC	CASSPPNGGANYGYTF